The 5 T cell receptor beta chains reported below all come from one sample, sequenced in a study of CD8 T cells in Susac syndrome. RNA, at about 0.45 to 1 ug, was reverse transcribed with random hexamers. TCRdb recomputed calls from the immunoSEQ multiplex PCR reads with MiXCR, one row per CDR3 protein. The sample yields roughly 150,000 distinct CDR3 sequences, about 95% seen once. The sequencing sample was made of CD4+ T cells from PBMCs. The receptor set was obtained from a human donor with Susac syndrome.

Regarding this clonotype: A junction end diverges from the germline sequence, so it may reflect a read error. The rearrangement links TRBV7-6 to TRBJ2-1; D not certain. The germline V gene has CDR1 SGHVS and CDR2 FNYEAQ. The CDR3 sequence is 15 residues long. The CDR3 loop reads CASSLKGTSYDEQFF. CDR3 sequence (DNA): TGTGCCAGCAGCTTAAAAGGAACTTCCTACGATGAGCAGTTCTTC.

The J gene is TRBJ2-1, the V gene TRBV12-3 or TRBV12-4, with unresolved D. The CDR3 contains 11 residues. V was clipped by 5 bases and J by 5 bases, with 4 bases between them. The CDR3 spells CASSPHNEQFF. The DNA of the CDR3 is TGTGCCAGCAGTCCCCACAATGAGCAGTTCTTC.

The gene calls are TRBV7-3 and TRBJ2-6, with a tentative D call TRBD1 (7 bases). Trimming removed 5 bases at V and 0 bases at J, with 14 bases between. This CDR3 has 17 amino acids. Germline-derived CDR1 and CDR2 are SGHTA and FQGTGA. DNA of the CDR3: TGTGCCAGCAGCCGACAGGGAGGACCCTCTGGGGCCAACGTCCTGACTTTC. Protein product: CASSRQGGPSGANVLTF.

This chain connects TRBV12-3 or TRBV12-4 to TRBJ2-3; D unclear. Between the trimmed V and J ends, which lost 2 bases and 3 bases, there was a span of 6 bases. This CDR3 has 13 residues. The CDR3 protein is CASSLLLTDTQYF. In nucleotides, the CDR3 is TGTGCCAGCAGTTTACTTTTAACAGATACGCAGTATTTT.

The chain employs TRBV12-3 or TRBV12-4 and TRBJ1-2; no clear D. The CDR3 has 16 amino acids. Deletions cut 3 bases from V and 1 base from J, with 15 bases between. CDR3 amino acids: CASSLPPRRRNYGYTF. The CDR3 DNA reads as TGTGCCAGCAGTTTGCCTCCCAGGAGGCGTAACTATGGCTACACCTTC.